The 26 T cell receptor beta chains given below trace back to one sample, sequenced in a study of CD8 T cells in Susac syndrome. Random hexamers were used to reverse transcribe an amount of roughly 0.45 to 1 ug RNA. One entry per CDR3 protein, called by TCRdb with MiXCR from the immunoSEQ multiplex PCR reads. The sample has around 110,000 distinct CDR3 sequences, roughly 95% seen once. Sequenced sample: CD8+ T cells from PBMCs. The receptors come from a human donor with Susac syndrome.

The chain joins TRBV4-1 to TRBJ2-7; D is uncertain. CDR1 is MGHRA and CDR2 is YSYEKL in the germline V gene. The germline V and J ends were trimmed by 3 bases and 5 bases, with 8 bases remaining between them. CDR3 length: 12 amino acids. CDR3: CASSHSGDEQYF. DNA of the CDR3: TGCGCCAGCAGCCACTCTGGTGACGAGCAGTACTTC.

V is TRBV14 and J is TRBJ2-6, with D uncertain. The ends were cut back, 2 bases at V and 1 base at J, with 3 bases in the middle. The CDR3 sequence is 14 residues long. From germline, CDR1 is SGHDN and CDR2 FVKESK. The CDR3, as DNA: TGTGCCAGCAGCCAAAGTTCTGGGGCCAACGTCCTGACTTTC. This sequence encodes CASSQSSGANVLTF.

This chain connects TRBV3-1 to TRBJ1-3, with D hard to call. The V gene lost 0 bases and the J gene lost 4 bases, with 10 bases spanning the gap. The CDR3 is 15 amino acids. CDR1 and CDR2 (germline): LGHDT, YNNKEL (reference sequence). The CDR3 is CASSQDPGLGNTIYF. CDR3 DNA: TGTGCCAGCAGCCAAGATCCGGGGTTGGGAAACACCATATATTTT.

This chain links TRBV29-1 with TRBJ2-7; possibly TRBD2 for D (6 bases). Trimming shortened V by 0 bases and J by 4 bases, and 13 bases separated the two germline ends. Germline V gene sequence: CDR1 SQVTM, CDR2 ANQGSEA. CDR3 length equals 14 residues. As DNA, the CDR3 is TGCAGCGTTGAAGATCGTACTGGAGGGTACGAGCAGTACTTC. It specifies CSVEDRTGGYEQYF.

The chain couples TRBV9 to TRBJ1-1; perhaps TRBD1 as D (6 bases). There are 15 residues in the CDR3. Per the germline V gene, CDR1 is SGDLS and CDR2 is YYNGEE. V dropped 4 bases and J dropped 0 bases, with 13 bases sitting between them. The CDR3 sequence: CASSPKGGVNTEAFF. Written as DNA, the CDR3 is TGTGCCAGCAGCCCAAAGGGGGGCGTGAACACTGAAGCTTTCTTT.

The genes are TRBV5-1 and TRBJ2-1; TRBD2 matches at 12 bases. This CDR3 comprises 15 residues. The germline CDR1 and CDR2 sequences are SGHRS and YFSETQ. Trimming at V came to 4 bases and at J to 3 bases, leaving 2 bases not matched to a gene. CDR3 nucleotide sequence: TGCGCCAGCAGCGAGGGACTAGCGGGCTACAATGAGCAGTTCTTC. This gives the protein CASSEGLAGYNEQFF. The variable domain in full, with the rest retrieved from reference TRBV5-1 and TRBJ2-1, is KAGVTQTPRYLIKTRGQQVTLSCSPISGHRSVSWYQQTPGQGLQFLFEYFSETQRNKGNFPGRFSGRQFSNSRSEMNVSTLELGDSALYLCASSEGLAGYNEQFFGPGTRLTVL.

This chain joins TRBV19 and TRBJ2-7; D is possibly TRBD1 or TRBD2 (5 bases each). Germline-derived CDR1 and CDR2 are LNHDA and SQIVND (reference sequence). V dropped 6 bases and J dropped 3 bases, with 18 bases sitting between them. The CDR3 has 15 amino acids. As DNA, the CDR3 is TGTGCCAGTAGACTGACGGGGCGATCCGACTACGAGCAGTACTTC. It codes for CASRLTGRSDYEQYF.

The chain combines TRBV9 with TRBJ2-7, with 8 bases aligning to TRBD2. J gave up 7 bases and V 5 bases, and 11 bases lay outside the gene matches. This CDR3 region has 14 residues. The V gene's germline CDR1 is SGDLS and CDR2 YYNGEE. CDR3 sequence (DNA): TGTGCCAGCAGTCCCCCGAAACGGGAGGGGGAGCAGTACTTC. Its translation is CASSPPKREGEQYF.

The chain joins TRBV6-5 to TRBJ2-3; TRBD1 is a possible D gene (5 bases). This CDR3 is 15 amino acids long. The V end was cut by 0 bases, the J end by 5 bases, with 12 bases between. CDR1 MNHEY and CDR2 SVGAGI come from the germline V gene. Here the CDR3 reads CASSYSTAGLDTQYF. CDR3 bases: TGTGCCAGCAGTTACTCGACGGCAGGGTTAGATACGCAGTATTTT.

This chain uses TRBV7-9 with TRBJ2-4, with 8 bases lining up with TRBD2. The CDR3 length is 17 residues. Trimming removed 2 bases from V and 2 bases from J; junction bases left unmatched: 8. Germline V gene sequence: CDR1 SEHNR, CDR2 FQNEAQ (reference sequence). CDR3 bases: TGTGCCAGCAGCTTAATCGGGGGGGCCTTATCCAAAAACATTCAGTACTTC. Its translation: CASSLIGGALSKNIQYF. The full variable domain, its missing parts supplied by reference TRBV7-9 and TRBJ2-4, is DTGVSQNPRHKITKRGQNVTFRCDPISEHNRLYWYRQTLGQGPEFLTYFQNEAQLEKSRLLSDRFSAERPKGSFSTLEIQRTEQGDSAMYLCASSLIGGALSKNIQYFGAGTRLSVL.

The rearrangement uses TRBV7-9 and TRBJ2-5, with D maybe TRBD2 (6 bases). Germline lookup yields CDR1 SEHNR and CDR2 FQNEAQ (reference sequence). The CDR3 length is 16 residues. Deletions cut 3 bases from V and 4 bases from J, with 18 bases between. The CDR3 loop is CASSFPAGGGGETQYF. CDR3 bases: TGTGCCAGCAGCTTCCCGGCCGGGGGAGGTGGAGAGACCCAGTACTTC.

The chain links TRBV7-9 to TRBJ1-1; no clear D gene. This CDR3 comprises 12 residues. Looked up from germline, CDR1 is SEHNR and CDR2 is FQNEAQ (reference sequence). V gave up 4 bases and J gave up 7 bases, with 10 bases separating them. CDR3 bases: TGTGCCAGCAGCTCGACGGACTTTGAAGCTTTCTTT. It is translated as CASSSTDFEAFF.

V and J are TRBV24-1 and TRBJ1-1; D perhaps matches TRBD1 (5 bases). CDR1 is KGHDR and CDR2 is SFDVKD in the germline V gene. V lost 0 bases to trimming and J lost 7 bases, with 14 bases between them. This CDR3 has 15 amino acids. The CDR3 sequence is CATSDLVTGLLEAFF. CDR3 DNA: TGTGCCACCAGTGATTTGGTAACAGGCCTGCTTGAAGCTTTCTTT.

This clonotype was recorded once. The chain combines TRBV3-1 with TRBJ2-1, with TRBD1 identical over 9 bases. The CDR3 is 15 residues long. Unmatched junction bases numbered 6, after V lost 5 bases and J lost 4 bases. The germline V gene has CDR1 LGHDT and CDR2 YNNKEL (reference sequence). The CDR3 protein is CASSYRDRVYNEQFF. CDR3 nucleotides: TGTGCCAGCAGCTACCGGGACAGGGTATACAATGAGCAGTTCTTC.

V is TRBV12-3 or TRBV12-4 and J is TRBJ1-2; D not certain. Between the trimmed V and J ends, which lost 3 bases and 4 bases, there was a span of 15 bases. This CDR3 region has 15 residues. The CDR3 region is CASSFASGRLYGYTF. CDR3 sequence (DNA): TGTGCCAGCAGTTTCGCCTCTGGACGGCTCTATGGCTACACCTTC.

V and J are TRBV7-9 and TRBJ2-3; D possibly corresponds to TRBD1 (7 bases). This CDR3 spans 13 amino acids. Germline-derived CDR1 and CDR2 are SEHNR and FQNEAQ (reference sequence). Trimming stripped 5 bases from V and 6 bases from J, with 12 bases between. CDR3: CASSEPGGDTQYF. In DNA, the CDR3 is TGTGCCAGCAGCGAGCCAGGGGGGGATACGCAGTATTTT.

This clonotype was found a few times. The chain combines TRBV6-1 with TRBJ2-5; 7 bases map to TRBD2. CDR3 size: 14 residues. V shed 5 bases and J 0 bases; nucleotides not matched to a gene: 3. The V gene's germline CDR1 is MNHNS and CDR2 SASEGT. The CDR3 DNA sequence: TGTGCCAGCAGTTCCCGGGGGGACCAAGAGACCCAGTACTTC. It specifies CASSSRGDQETQYF.

This chain uses TRBV19 with TRBJ2-1, with 7 bases matching TRBD2. J lost 7 bases, V lost 6 bases, and 6 bases had no gene match. CDR1 and CDR2 (germline): LNHDA, SQIVND (reference sequence). This CDR3 region has 13 residues. CDR3 loop: CASSPGGTNEQFF. CDR3 in DNA: TGTGCCAGTAGCCCGGGGGGTACGAATGAGCAGTTCTTC.

The chain combines TRBV27 with TRBJ2-1; a weak D match, TRBD1 (6 bases). This CDR3 spans 16 amino acids. The germline V gene has CDR1 MNHEY and CDR2 SMNVEV (reference sequence). Trimming took off 5 bases at V and 5 bases at J, with 19 bases between the two ends. CDR3 in amino acids: CASSRLMQGSNNEQFF. In DNA, the CDR3 is TGTGCCAGCAGTAGACTCATGCAGGGGTCCAACAATGAGCAGTTCTTC.

The CDR3: CASSFRTGELFF. For the CDR3, the DNA is TGTGCCAGCAGTTTCCGAACCGGGGAGCTGTTTTTT. The J gene is TRBJ2-2, the V gene TRBV12-3 or TRBV12-4; D is ambiguous. Trimming cost V 3 bases and J 5 bases, with 4 bases left between them. The CDR3 consists of 12 residues.

The CDR3 nucleotides read TGTGCCAGCAGCTTAAAGAACACTGAAGCTTTCTTT. Amino acids: CASSLKNTEAFF. The chain uses TRBV7-8 and TRBJ1-1; D remains unclear. The CDR3 length is 12 residues. The V gene lost 2 bases and the J gene lost 1 base, with 2 bases spanning the gap. Germline V CDR1 and CDR2: SGHVS, FQNEAQ.

The chain joins TRBV5-4 to TRBJ1-1; possible D gene TRBD1, 5 bases. Germline V gives CDR1 SGHNT, CDR2 YYREEE (reference sequence). Deletions cut 4 bases from V and 3 bases from J, with 13 bases between. The CDR3 has 14 residues. This chain's CDR3 is CASSTVRGYTEAFF. In DNA, the CDR3 is TGTGCCAGCAGCACGGTTAGGGGCTACACTGAAGCTTTCTTT. The full variable domain, its missing parts supplied by reference TRBV5-4 and TRBJ1-1, is ETGVTQSPTHLIKTRGQQVTLRCSSQSGHNTVSWYQQALGQGPQFIFQYYREEENGRGNFPPRFSGLQFPNYSSELNVNALELDDSALYLCASSTVRGYTEAFFGQGTRLTVV.

The chain joins TRBV20-1 to TRBJ2-7; D not resolved. V lost 4 bases to trimming and J lost 1 base, with 14 bases between them. From germline, CDR1 is DFQATT and CDR2 SNEGSKA (reference sequence). The CDR3 loop spans 14 amino acids. DNA of the CDR3: TGCAGTGCTACTGAGGCCTCCCTTTCCTACGAGCAGTACTTC. It translates to CSATEASLSYEQYF.

V is TRBV20-1 and J is TRBJ2-5, with 7 nucleotides matching TRBD1. Germline CDR1 reads DFQATT; CDR2 reads SNEGSKA (reference sequence). The trim removed 0 bases at V and 5 bases at J, leaving 9 bases unmatched. This CDR3 region has 15 residues. The CDR3 coding sequence is TGCAGTGCTAGAGATGGGCAGACAGGGTTGGAGACCCAGTACTTC. Its protein product is CSARDGQTGLETQYF.

In its sample, this clonotype was seen once. The gene calls are TRBV6-1 and TRBJ1-2, with TRBD1 matching over 10 bases. V shed 3 bases and J 5 bases; nucleotides not matched to a gene: 6. The CDR3 sequence is 15 residues long. CDR1 is MNHNS, CDR2 SASEGT, per germline. CDR3 DNA: TGTGCCAGCAGTGACCGGGACAGGGGTTGGTATGGCTACACCTTC. This translates into CASSDRDRGWYGYTF.

V is TRBV20-1 and J is TRBJ2-1; the match to TRBD2 covers 8 bases. Germline assignment: CDR1 DFQATT and CDR2 SNEGSKA (reference sequence). V lost 8 bases, J lost 2 bases, and 11 bases stayed unmatched. The CDR3 has 15 amino acids. CDR3: CSIPRAGGPYNEQFF. The CDR3 nucleotides are TGCAGTATCCCCCGGGCGGGGGGTCCCTACAATGAGCAGTTCTTC.